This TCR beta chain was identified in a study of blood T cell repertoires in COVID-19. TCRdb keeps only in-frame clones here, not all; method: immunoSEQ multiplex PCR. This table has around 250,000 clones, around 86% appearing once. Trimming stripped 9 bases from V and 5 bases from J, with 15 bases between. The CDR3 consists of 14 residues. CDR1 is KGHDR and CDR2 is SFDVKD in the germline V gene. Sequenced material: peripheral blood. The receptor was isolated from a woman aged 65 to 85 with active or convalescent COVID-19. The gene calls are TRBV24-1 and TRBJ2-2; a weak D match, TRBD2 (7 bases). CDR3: CATLGGGRTGELFF. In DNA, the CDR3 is TGTGCCACCCTGGGGGGGGGCAGGACCGGGGAGCTGTTTTTT.